The TCR beta chain under discussion was sequenced for a study of shared clonotypes between healthy human individuals. Concerning this clone itself: Its matching antigen is unknown.

Notes on the study in general: There were few donors, and this limited the genetic and exposure-history diversity represented.

TCRdb keeps only in-frame clones here, not all; method: immunoSEQ multiplex PCR. The table has some 580,000 clones, roughly 97% seen once. The germline gives CDR1 SGHAT, CDR2 FQNNGV. This CDR3 is built from 15 residues. V dropped 3 bases and J dropped 0 bases, with 11 bases sitting between them. The receptor's source is a woman in her twenties or thirties in good health. The sequencing sample was made of naive CD4+ T cells sorted from blood. Subset denoted: CD45RA+ positively selected. This rearrangement joins TRBV11-2 to TRBJ1-2, with D unresolved. CDR3 DNA: TGTGCCAGCAGCTTGGGCAGTTCAGCTAACTATGGCTACACCTTC. Its translation is CASSLGSSANYGYTF.